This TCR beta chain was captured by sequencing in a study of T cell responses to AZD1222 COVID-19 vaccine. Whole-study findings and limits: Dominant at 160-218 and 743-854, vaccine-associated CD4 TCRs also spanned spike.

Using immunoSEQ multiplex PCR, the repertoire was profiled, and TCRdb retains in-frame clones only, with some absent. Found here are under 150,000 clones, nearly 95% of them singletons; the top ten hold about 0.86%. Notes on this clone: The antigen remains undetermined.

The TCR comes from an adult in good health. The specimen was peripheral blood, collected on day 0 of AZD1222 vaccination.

CDR3 protein: CAIADREDTGELFF. CDR3 DNA: TGTGCCATCGCGGACAGGGAGGACACCGGGGAGCTGTTTTTT. This sequence joins TRBV10-3 and TRBJ2-2, with 8 bases identical to TRBD1. Trimming removed 8 bases from V and 3 bases from J; junction bases left unmatched: 5. The germline V gene encodes CDR1 ENHRY and CDR2 SYGVKD. This CDR3 spans 14 amino acids.